This T cell receptor (beta chain) was documented in a study of identifying expanded T cells in peripheral blood (dated by TCRdb to between 2019 and 2020). A note on the overall study: Technical replicates were generated by sequencing separate aliquots of the same genomic DNA pool, and four replicates were compared pairwise. Overall study outcomes, separate from this receptor: Both the number of clones called differentially abundant and the false-positive rate were significantly reduced by the beta-binomial model across all healthy-donor time intervals. It was expected by the authors that biological variance in healthy repertoires might increase further over much longer intervals, such as months to years. The binomial model flagged about 1.1 differentially abundant clones between technical replicates but 15 to 17 over around two weeks and approximately 18 over around four weeks. In all healthy donors, the variance in clone template counts between samples taken 2 to 3 weeks apart rose significantly as total template count increased.

No immune events such as infections were documented for the healthy donors during the collection period. Blood repertoires from healthy donors were used as a training cohort for calibrating time-dependent variance in a beta-binomial model of differential abundance of T-cell clones. The training cohort comprised approximately 10 healthy donors, 3 female and 7 male. Donor ages ranged from 29 to 64 years, with an average of about 44 years. Obtained from a commercial supplier, whole blood was collected from each healthy donor at three time points set two to three weeks apart. For immunosequencing, genomic DNA was extracted from unsorted whole blood. The immunoSEQ Assay, which uses bias-controlled multiplex PCR amplification of genomic DNA, was used to profile TCRbeta CDR3 regions. The original methods were these. The absolute abundance of each unique TCRbeta CDR3 region was quantified after sequences were collapsed and filtered. Differential abundance was tested with two models: a binomial (Fisher-equivalent) model and a beta-binomial model that adds time-dependent variance fitted from healthy donors. Any clone with fewer than 5 combined templates was excluded, and a clone was called differentially abundant if its Benjamini-Hochberg FDR was below 0.01. The form v = (b*log(k)+a)^2 was used to model beta-binomial variance as a function of total template count across the two samples. This is the immuneACCESS table as TCRdb keeps it, with only in-frame sequences that have V and J called. A part of the clones is gone; compared with another copy, unresolved V genes explain less than half, and the rest is unexplained. The V and J calls and the clone size are those of that table, but D and trimming were determined from the DNA. Across this sample there are tens of thousands of clones, with 65% to 85% seen only once. Around a fifth of the sample belongs to the ten largest clones.

The germline ends are 16 bases apart after V is trimmed by 5 bases and J by 2 bases. CDR1 and CDR2 are read off the germline V gene as SGHVS and FNYEAQ. There are 15 amino acids in the CDR3, from cysteine to phenylalanine inclusive. Of all the DNA, just the CDR3 is kept, 45 bases in frame from base 1. As concerns this clone: Its antigen is unknown. Base qualities are not provided; no much larger clone lies one nucleotide away.

The sample was blood. The V and J segments used are TRBV7-6 and TRBJ2-7; the D gene is tentatively TRBD1 or TRBD2, each matching 6 bases. The receptor was isolated from a person aged 18-69 years in good health. In nucleotides, the sequence is TGTGCCAGCAGCCCTGCCGAAGGGGGGACCTACGAGCAGTACTTC. Translation gives CASSPAEGGTYEQYF.